This T cell receptor beta chain was found in a study of low-dose radiotherapy and immunotherapy resistance in tumors. About the research overall: Fractions of 0.5 Gy went to Cohort 1 every 2 weeks, totaling 6.5 Gy.

This clonotype was observed a single time. Germline values: CDR1 PRHDT, CDR2 FYEKMQ (reference sequence). J gave up 1 base and V 4 bases, and 2 bases lay outside the gene matches. The CDR3 has 14 residues. Amplification, which lasted 20 PCR cycles, used a constant-region primer and V-primer adapter to amplify TCRs. TCRdb reanalysed the reads using MiXCR and keeps one entry per CDR3 protein. Of tens of thousands of distinct CDR3 sequences in the sample, about 11% were seen once. Time point indicated: before trial treatment. J is TRBJ2-5 and V is TRBV13; 8 bases agree with TRBD2. The source is a female donor with ovarian cancer. The source was PBMCs, collected before treatment. The CDR3 nucleotides read TGTGCCAGCAGCTCCGCGGGGGGCCAAGAGACCCAGTACTTC. It is translated as CASSSAGGQETQYF.